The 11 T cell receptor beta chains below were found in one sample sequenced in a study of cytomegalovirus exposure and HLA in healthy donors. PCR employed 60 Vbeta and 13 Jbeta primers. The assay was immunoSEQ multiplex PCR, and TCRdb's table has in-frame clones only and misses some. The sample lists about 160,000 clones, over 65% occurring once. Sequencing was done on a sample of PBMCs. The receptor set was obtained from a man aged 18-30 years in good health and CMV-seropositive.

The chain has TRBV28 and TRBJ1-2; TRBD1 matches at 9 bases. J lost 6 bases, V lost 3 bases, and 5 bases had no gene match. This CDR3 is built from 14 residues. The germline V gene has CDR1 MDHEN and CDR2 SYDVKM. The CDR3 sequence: CASSFIGTGHGYTF. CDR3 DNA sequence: TGTGCCAGCAGTTTCATCGGGACAGGGCATGGCTACACCTTC.

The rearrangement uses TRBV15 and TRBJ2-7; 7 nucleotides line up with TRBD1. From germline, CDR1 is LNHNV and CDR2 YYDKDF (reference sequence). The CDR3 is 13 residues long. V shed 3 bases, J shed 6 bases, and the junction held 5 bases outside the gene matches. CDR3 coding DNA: TGTGCCACCAGCAGCCAACAGGGGACCGAGCAGTACGTC. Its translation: CATSSQQGTEQYV.

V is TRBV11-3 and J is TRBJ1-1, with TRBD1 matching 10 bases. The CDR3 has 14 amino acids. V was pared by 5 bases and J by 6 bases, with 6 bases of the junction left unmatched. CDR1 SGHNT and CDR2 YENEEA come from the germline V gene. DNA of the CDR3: TGTGCCAGCAGCAGACAGGGGGCAGGGTCTGAAGCTTTCTTT. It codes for CASSRQGAGSEAFF.

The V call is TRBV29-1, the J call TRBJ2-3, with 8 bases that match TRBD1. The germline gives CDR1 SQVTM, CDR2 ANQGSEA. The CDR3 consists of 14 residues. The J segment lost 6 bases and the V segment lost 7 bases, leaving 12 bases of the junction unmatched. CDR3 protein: CSGSGTGYRDTQYF. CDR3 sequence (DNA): TGCAGCGGGTCCGGGACAGGATATCGGGATACGCAGTATTTT.

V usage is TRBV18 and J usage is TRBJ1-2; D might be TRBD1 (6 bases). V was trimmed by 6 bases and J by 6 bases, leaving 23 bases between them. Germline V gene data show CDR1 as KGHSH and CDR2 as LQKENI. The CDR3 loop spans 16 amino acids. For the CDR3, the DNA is TGTGCCAGCTCCCCCTCCACAGGGCGTTTATCTGATGGCTACACCTTC. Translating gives CASSPSTGRLSDGYTF.

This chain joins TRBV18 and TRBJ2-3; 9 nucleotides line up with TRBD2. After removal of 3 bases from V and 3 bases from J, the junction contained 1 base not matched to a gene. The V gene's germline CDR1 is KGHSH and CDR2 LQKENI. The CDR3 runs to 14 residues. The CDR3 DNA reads TGTGCCAGCTCACCCAGCGGGGGGACAGATACGCAGTATTTT. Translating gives CASSPSGGTDTQYF.

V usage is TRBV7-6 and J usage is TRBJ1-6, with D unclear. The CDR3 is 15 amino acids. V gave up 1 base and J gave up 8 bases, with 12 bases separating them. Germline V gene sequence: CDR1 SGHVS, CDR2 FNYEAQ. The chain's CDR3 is CASSLDMVSDSPLHF. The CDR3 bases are TGTGCCAGCAGCTTAGATATGGTTTCGGATTCACCCCTCCACTTT.

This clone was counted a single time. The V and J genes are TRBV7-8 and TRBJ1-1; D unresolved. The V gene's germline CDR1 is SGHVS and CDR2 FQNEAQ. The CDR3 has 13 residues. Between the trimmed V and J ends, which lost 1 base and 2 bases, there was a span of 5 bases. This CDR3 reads CASSLGDNTEAFF. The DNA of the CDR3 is TGTGCCAGCAGCTTAGGAGATAACACTGAAGCTTTCTTT.

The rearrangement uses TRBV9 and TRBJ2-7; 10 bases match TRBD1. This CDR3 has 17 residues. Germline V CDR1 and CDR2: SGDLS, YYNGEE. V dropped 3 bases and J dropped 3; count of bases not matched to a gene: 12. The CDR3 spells CASSEGRGQGRYYEQYV. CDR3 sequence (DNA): TGTGCCAGCAGCGAGGGGAGGGGACAGGGGCGATACTACGAGCAGTACGTC.

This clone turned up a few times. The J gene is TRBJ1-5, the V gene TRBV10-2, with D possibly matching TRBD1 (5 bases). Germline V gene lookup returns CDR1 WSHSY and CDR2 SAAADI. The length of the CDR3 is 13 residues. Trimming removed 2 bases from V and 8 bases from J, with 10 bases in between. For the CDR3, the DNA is TGCGCCAGCAGTGAGAGGGGTCGGGAGCCCCAGCATTTT. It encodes CASSERGREPQHF.

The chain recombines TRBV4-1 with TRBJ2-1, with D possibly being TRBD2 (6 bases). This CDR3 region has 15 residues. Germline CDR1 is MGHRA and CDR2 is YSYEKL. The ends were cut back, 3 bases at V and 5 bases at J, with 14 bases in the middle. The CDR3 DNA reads TGCGCCAGCAGCCACGGGCGGGGTGGGGACAATGAGCAGTTCTTC. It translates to CASSHGRGGDNEQFF.